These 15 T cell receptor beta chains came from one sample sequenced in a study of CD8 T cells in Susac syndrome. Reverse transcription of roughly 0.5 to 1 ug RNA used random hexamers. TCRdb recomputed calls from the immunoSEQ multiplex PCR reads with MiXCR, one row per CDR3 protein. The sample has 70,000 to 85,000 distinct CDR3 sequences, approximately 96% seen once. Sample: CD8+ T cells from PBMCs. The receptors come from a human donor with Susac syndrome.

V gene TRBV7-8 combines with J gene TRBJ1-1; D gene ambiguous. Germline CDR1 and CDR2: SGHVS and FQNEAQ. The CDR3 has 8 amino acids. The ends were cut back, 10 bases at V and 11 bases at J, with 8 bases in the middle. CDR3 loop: CATNPAFF. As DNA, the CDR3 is TGTGCCACCAATCCGGCTTTCTTT.

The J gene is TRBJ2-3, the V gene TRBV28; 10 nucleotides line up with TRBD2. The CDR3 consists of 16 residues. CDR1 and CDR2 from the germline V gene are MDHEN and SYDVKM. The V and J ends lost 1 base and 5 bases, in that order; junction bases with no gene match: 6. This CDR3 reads CASSLSLAGEGDTQYF. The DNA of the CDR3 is TGTGCCAGCAGTTTATCCCTAGCGGGAGAGGGAGATACGCAGTATTTT.

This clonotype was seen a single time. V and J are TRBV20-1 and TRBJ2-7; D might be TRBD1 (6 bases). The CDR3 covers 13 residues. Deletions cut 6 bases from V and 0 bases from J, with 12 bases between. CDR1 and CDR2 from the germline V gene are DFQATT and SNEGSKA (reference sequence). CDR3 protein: CSAWDKSSYEQYV. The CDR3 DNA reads TGCAGTGCCTGGGACAAAAGCTCCTACGAGCAGTACGTC.

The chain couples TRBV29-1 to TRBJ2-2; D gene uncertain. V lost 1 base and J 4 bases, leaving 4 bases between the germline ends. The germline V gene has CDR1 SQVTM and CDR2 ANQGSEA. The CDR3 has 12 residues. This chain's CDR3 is CSVEGATGELFF. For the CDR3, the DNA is TGCAGCGTTGAAGGGGCCACCGGGGAGCTGTTTTTT.

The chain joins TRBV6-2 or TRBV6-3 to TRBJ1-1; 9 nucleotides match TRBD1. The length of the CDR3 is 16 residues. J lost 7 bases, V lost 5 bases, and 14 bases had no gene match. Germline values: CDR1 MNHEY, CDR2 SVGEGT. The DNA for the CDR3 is TGTGCCAGCAGTGGGAAACAGGGGGCGCGGAGAAGTGAAGCTTTCTTT. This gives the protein CASSGKQGARRSEAFF.

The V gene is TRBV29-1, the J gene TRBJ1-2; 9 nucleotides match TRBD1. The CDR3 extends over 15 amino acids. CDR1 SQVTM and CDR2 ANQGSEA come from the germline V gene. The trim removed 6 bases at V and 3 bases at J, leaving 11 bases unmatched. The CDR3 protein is CSVQDGTGYDYGYTF. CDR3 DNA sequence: TGCAGCGTCCAGGACGGGACAGGGTATGACTATGGCTACACCTTC.

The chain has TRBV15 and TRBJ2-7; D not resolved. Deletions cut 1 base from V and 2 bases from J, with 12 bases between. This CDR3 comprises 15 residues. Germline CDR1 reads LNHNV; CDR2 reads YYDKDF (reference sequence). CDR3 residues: CATSRVTARTYEQYF. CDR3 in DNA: TGTGCCACCAGCAGAGTGACTGCACGTACCTACGAGCAGTACTTC. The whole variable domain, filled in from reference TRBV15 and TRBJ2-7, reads DAMVIQNPRYQVTQFGKPVTLSCSQTLNHNVMYWYQQKSSQAPKLLFHYYDKDFNNEADTPDNFQSRRPNTSFCFLDIRSPGLGDTAMYLCATSRVTARTYEQYFGPGTRLTVT.

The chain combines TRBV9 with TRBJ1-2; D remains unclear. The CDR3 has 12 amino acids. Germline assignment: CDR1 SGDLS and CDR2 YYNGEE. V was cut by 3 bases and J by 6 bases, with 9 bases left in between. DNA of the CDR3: TGTGCCAGCAGCGCCCCCCCCGATGGCTACACCTTC. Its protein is CASSAPPDGYTF.

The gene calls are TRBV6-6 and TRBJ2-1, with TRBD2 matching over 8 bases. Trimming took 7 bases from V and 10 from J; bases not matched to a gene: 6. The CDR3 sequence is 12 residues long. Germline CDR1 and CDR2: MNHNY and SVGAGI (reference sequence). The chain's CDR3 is CASTREGREQFF. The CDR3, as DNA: TGTGCCAGCACCCGGGAGGGCCGGGAGCAGTTCTTC.

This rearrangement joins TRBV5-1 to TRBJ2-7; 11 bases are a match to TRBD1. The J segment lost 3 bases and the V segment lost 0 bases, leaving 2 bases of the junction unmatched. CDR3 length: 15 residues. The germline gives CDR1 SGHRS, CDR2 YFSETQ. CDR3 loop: CASSLVGTGGYEQYF. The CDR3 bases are TGCGCCAGCAGCTTGGTAGGGACAGGGGGCTACGAGCAGTACTTC.

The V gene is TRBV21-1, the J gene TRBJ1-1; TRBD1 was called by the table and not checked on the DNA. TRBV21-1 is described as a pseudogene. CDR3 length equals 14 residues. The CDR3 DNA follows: TGTGCCAGCAGCACTCGGACAGGGAGCACTGAAGCTTTCTTT. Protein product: CASSTRTGSTEAFF.

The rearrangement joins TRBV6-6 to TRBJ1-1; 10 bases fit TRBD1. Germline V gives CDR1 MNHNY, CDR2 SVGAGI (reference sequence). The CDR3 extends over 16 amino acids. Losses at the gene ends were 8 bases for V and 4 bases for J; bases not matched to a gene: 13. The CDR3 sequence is CASGQPGQGNLTEAFF. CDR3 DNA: TGTGCCAGCGGACAACCGGGACAGGGGAACCTCACTGAAGCTTTCTTT.

The CDR3 DNA reads as TGTGCCTGGAGTGTTGGCCTCCCCCCTTTAGGGGAGCAGTACTTC. This sequence encodes CAWSVGLPPLGEQYF. The rearrangement joins TRBV30 to TRBJ2-7; D gene ambiguous. Germline V gene data show CDR1 as GTSNPN and CDR2 as SVGIG (reference sequence). The V end lost 0 bases, the J end lost 7 bases, and 19 bases lay between the germline ends. This CDR3 has 15 amino acids.

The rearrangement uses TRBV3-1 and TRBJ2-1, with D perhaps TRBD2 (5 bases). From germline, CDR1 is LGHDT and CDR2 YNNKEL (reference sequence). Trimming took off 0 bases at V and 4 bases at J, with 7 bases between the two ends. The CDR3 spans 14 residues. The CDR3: CASSQEAVYNEQFF. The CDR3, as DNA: TGTGCCAGCAGCCAAGAAGCGGTATACAATGAGCAGTTCTTC.

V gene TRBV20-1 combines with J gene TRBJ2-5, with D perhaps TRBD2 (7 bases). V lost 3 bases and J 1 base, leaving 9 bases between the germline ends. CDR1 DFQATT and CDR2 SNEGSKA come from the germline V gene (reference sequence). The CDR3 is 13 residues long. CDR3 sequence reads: CSARGGPQETQYF. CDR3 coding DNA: TGCAGTGCTAGGGGGGGGCCCCAAGAGACCCAGTACTTC.